The rows below give T cell receptor beta chains drawn from one sample of a study of T cell clusters in autoimmune cytopenias. TCRdb reprocessed the multiplex PCR reads, with one entry per CDR3 protein and no DNA. This repertoire includes 9,500 to 12,000 distinct CDR3 sequences. The same specimen was also included in a second study, on T cell repertoires in aging, cancer and after chemotherapy.

The sample was peripheral blood. The receptors were sampled from a human donor in good health. Each CDR3 is given with its conserved first and last residue. The order of the fields is clone size, J gene, V gene, CDR3 protein. The listing skips clone size in some rows; elsewhere it reads once, few, many or a size class.

abundance: .; j_gene: TRBJ2-5; v_gene: TRBV19; CDR3aa: CASSRLGAGETQYF
abundance: .; j_gene: TRBJ2-2; v_gene: TRBV18; CDR3aa: CASSPSRGGTNTGELFF
abundance: .; j_gene: TRBJ2-2; v_gene: TRBV11-1; CDR3aa: CASIDLGDPNTGELFF
abundance: .; j_gene: TRBJ1-5; v_gene: TRBV19; CDR3aa: CASSNGQGSNQPQHF
abundance: .; j_gene: TRBJ1-6; v_gene: TRBV30; CDR3aa: CAWRPGTDIRALHF
abundance: .; j_gene: TRBJ2-1; v_gene: TRBV19; CDR3aa: CASSMNRATPHEQFF
abundance: .; j_gene: TRBJ2-1; v_gene: TRBV15; CDR3aa: CAIPGLAGGSYNEQFF
abundance: .; j_gene: TRBJ1-1; v_gene: TRBV19; CDR3aa: CASSSRMGWNTEAFF
abundance: .; j_gene: TRBJ1-1; v_gene: TRBV30; CDR3aa: CAWSVRLQTEAFF
abundance: .; j_gene: TRBJ2-5; v_gene: TRBV6-6; CDR3aa: CASRDTGTVPSTQYF
abundance: .; j_gene: TRBJ2-1; v_gene: TRBV19; CDR3aa: CASSLTGGPYNEQFF
abundance: .; j_gene: TRBJ2-5; v_gene: TRBV6-1; CDR3aa: CASSPGRGSQETQYF
abundance: .; j_gene: TRBJ2-1; v_gene: TRBV29-1; CDR3aa: CNGLGGNEQFF
abundance: .; j_gene: TRBJ2-7; v_gene: TRBV10-1; CDR3aa: CASSPKEDGADEQYF
abundance: .; j_gene: TRBJ1-2; v_gene: TRBV6-5; CDR3aa: CASSSYRRGYNYGYTF
abundance: .; j_gene: TRBJ1-4; v_gene: TRBV6-5; CDR3aa: CASRPQGGVREKLFF
abundance: .; j_gene: TRBJ2-2; v_gene: TRBV13; CDR3aa: CASSLVTGELFF
abundance: .; j_gene: TRBJ2-5; v_gene: TRBV5-4; CDR3aa: CASSLDQGRQETQYF
abundance: .; j_gene: TRBJ1-2; v_gene: TRBV29-1; CDR3aa: CSVDTDTYNYGYTF
abundance: .; j_gene: TRBJ2-2; v_gene: TRBV29-1; CDR3aa: CSVGAGGNTGELFF
abundance: .; j_gene: TRBJ2-7; v_gene: TRBV18; CDR3aa: CASSSGGTGYEQYF
abundance: .; j_gene: TRBJ2-2; v_gene: TRBV19; CDR3aa: CASSTDTNTGELFF
abundance: .; j_gene: TRBJ2-7; v_gene: TRBV6-1; CDR3aa: CASSMGYSPSYEQYF
abundance: .; j_gene: TRBJ1-1; v_gene: TRBV13; CDR3aa: CASRGRTEAFF
abundance: .; j_gene: TRBJ2-1; v_gene: TRBV18; CDR3aa: CASLTGLSYNEQFF
abundance: .; j_gene: TRBJ2-6; v_gene: TRBV5-5; CDR3aa: CASSFIRQGLSGANVLTF
abundance: medium-sized; j_gene: TRBJ2-2; v_gene: TRBV11-1; CDR3aa: CASSPRVQGTTGELFF
abundance: .; j_gene: TRBJ2-2; v_gene: TRBV19; CDR3aa: CASTRGSNTGELFF
abundance: .; j_gene: TRBJ1-1; v_gene: TRBV5-6; CDR3aa: CASSLPGQDTEAFF
abundance: .; j_gene: TRBJ2-4; v_gene: TRBV19; CDR3aa: CASSRISGKNIQYF
abundance: medium-sized; j_gene: TRBJ2-7; v_gene: TRBV29-1; CDR3aa: CSVVGTGDYEQYF
abundance: .; j_gene: TRBJ2-4; v_gene: TRBV5-6; CDR3aa: CASSPGEDKNIQYF
abundance: medium-sized; j_gene: TRBJ2-3; v_gene: TRBV15; CDR3aa: CATGEDPTTPSTDTQYF
abundance: .; j_gene: TRBJ1-2; v_gene: TRBV30; CDR3aa: CAWSGGRSIGYTF
abundance: medium-sized; j_gene: TRBJ2-2; v_gene: TRBV6-2/TRBV6-3; CDR3aa: CASSYPGELFF
abundance: .; j_gene: TRBJ2-2; v_gene: TRBV7-6; CDR3aa: CASSLRSGNTGELFF
abundance: .; j_gene: TRBJ2-3; v_gene: TRBV12-3/TRBV12-4; CDR3aa: CASSPINAGGTDTQYF
abundance: medium-sized; j_gene: TRBJ2-5; v_gene: TRBV19; CDR3aa: CASSWDGGTQYF
abundance: .; j_gene: TRBJ2-1; v_gene: TRBV30; CDR3aa: CAWYTGGDRGWFF
abundance: .; j_gene: TRBJ2-7; v_gene: TRBV27; CDR3aa: CASSTTSGSYEQYF
abundance: .; j_gene: TRBJ1-2; v_gene: TRBV6-1; CDR3aa: CASTEGAHGGYGYTF
abundance: .; j_gene: TRBJ1-2; v_gene: TRBV19; CDR3aa: CASTDRGKGNYGYTF
abundance: .; j_gene: TRBJ2-2; v_gene: TRBV15; CDR3aa: CATSRDSVDTGELFF
abundance: .; j_gene: TRBJ2-4; v_gene: TRBV12-3/TRBV12-4; CDR3aa: CASTQGLAGGPTPKNIQYF
abundance: medium-sized; j_gene: TRBJ1-6; v_gene: TRBV19; CDR3aa: CASSMTGITYNSPLHF